A selection of T cell receptor beta chains follows, all from one sample in a study of long-term antiretroviral therapy in people with HIV. The data were produced by immunoSEQ multiplex PCR, yet TCRdb's version contains in-frame clones alone and is incomplete. The repertoire holds 33,000 or so clones, with 82% as singletons. This specimen consisted of unsorted PBMCs, obtained 0.3 years after starting antiretroviral therapy. These receptors came from a man aged 18-30 years with HIV. The CDR3 runs from the conserved cysteine through the conserved F or W. The D gene is left open where the match is weak. The listing skips clone size in some rows; elsewhere it reads once, few, many or a size class.

cdr3_nt: TGTGCCAGCAGCAACCACGGACAGGGCAACGAGCAGTACTTC; cdr3_aa: CASSNHGQGNEQYF; clone_size: NA; d_call: TRBD1; v_call: TRBV7-2; j_call: TRBJ2-7
cdr3_nt: TGTGCCAGCAGCAAAGGTAGGCATCAGCCCCAGCATTTT; cdr3_aa: CASSKGRHQPQHF; clone_size: NA; d_call: NA; v_call: TRBV21-1; j_call: TRBJ1-5
cdr3_nt: TGTGCCAGCAGTGATCAACAGGGGCTGACGTATGGCTACACCTTC; cdr3_aa: CASSDQQGLTYGYTF; clone_size: NA; d_call: TRBD1; v_call: TRBV25-1; j_call: TRBJ1-2
cdr3_nt: TGCGCCAGTCTCGGCCCAGGGGGGGGGCCTAATGAAAAACTGTTTTTT; cdr3_aa: CASLGPGGGPNEKLFF; clone_size: NA; d_call: TRBD1; v_call: TRBV23-1; j_call: TRBJ1-4
cdr3_nt: TGTGCCAGCGGTAGGGGCTCCTACGAGCAGTACTTC; cdr3_aa: CASGRGSYEQYF; clone_size: NA; d_call: NA; v_call: TRBV2; j_call: TRBJ2-7
cdr3_nt: TGCAGCGTTGAAAGGCCTATGAACACTGAAGCTTTCTTT; cdr3_aa: CSVERPMNTEAFF; clone_size: NA; d_call: NA; v_call: TRBV29-1; j_call: TRBJ1-1
cdr3_nt: TGCGCCAGCAGCTCATACCGCCGCAACGAGCAGTACTTC; cdr3_aa: CASSSYRRNEQYF; clone_size: once; d_call: NA; v_call: TRBV5-1; j_call: TRBJ2-7
cdr3_nt: TGTGCCAGCAGCCAGGCGGGACAGGGGGTGGAGTATGGCTACACCTTC; cdr3_aa: CASSQAGQGVEYGYTF; clone_size: once; d_call: TRBD1; v_call: TRBV4-2; j_call: TRBJ1-2
cdr3_nt: TGTGCCAGCAGCTTAAATGAAGCCGAGCAGTTCTTC; cdr3_aa: CASSLNEAEQFF; clone_size: NA; d_call: NA; v_call: TRBV7-3; j_call: TRBJ2-1
cdr3_nt: TGTGCCAGCAGCTTTGAACAGGGGACAGATACGCAGTATTTT; cdr3_aa: CASSFEQGTDTQYF; clone_size: NA; d_call: TRBD1; v_call: TRBV7-3; j_call: TRBJ2-3
cdr3_nt: TGCAGCGTTGTCGGAGGGTGGACTAGCGGGAGATGGGATACGCAGTATTTT; cdr3_aa: CSVVGGWTSGRWDTQYF; clone_size: NA; d_call: TRBD2; v_call: TRBV29-1; j_call: TRBJ2-3
cdr3_nt: TGTGCCAGCAACAATTTGGGGGGAGCCCACTACGAGCAGTACTTC; cdr3_aa: CASNNLGGAHYEQYF; clone_size: NA; d_call: NA; v_call: TRBV7-9; j_call: TRBJ2-7
cdr3_nt: TGTGCCAACAGCCACCATGAGGGCCGCCTAACTAATGAAAAACTGTTTTTT; cdr3_aa: CANSHHEGRLTNEKLFF; clone_size: NA; d_call: NA; v_call: TRBV7-9; j_call: TRBJ1-4
cdr3_nt: TGTGCCAGCAGCTTGGCAGGAAACACTGAAGCTTTCTTT; cdr3_aa: CASSLAGNTEAFF; clone_size: few; d_call: NA; v_call: TRBV5-6; j_call: TRBJ1-1
cdr3_nt: TGTGCCAGCTCACCGACTAGCGGGGACTCCTACAATGAGCAGTTCTTC; cdr3_aa: CASSPTSGDSYNEQFF; clone_size: NA; d_call: TRBD2; v_call: TRBV18; j_call: TRBJ2-1
cdr3_nt: TGCAGCGTAGCAGGGCTTTTAAACATTCAGTACTTC; cdr3_aa: CSVAGLLNIQYF; clone_size: once; d_call: NA; v_call: TRBV29-1; j_call: TRBJ2-4
cdr3_nt: TGTGCCAGCAGCTTATTGCTCGGGGACAGGGGGAACGAGCAGTACTTC; cdr3_aa: CASSLLLGDRGNEQYF; clone_size: once; d_call: TRBD1; v_call: TRBV7-9; j_call: TRBJ2-7
cdr3_nt: TGTGCCAGCAACGAGGCCTACAATCAGCCCCAGCATTTT; cdr3_aa: CASNEAYNQPQHF; clone_size: medium-sized; d_call: NA; v_call: TRBV2; j_call: TRBJ1-5
cdr3_nt: TGTGCCAGCAGTTTCCGGACACCGACTGAAGCTTTCTTT; cdr3_aa: CASSFRTPTEAFF; clone_size: NA; d_call: NA; v_call: TRBV28; j_call: TRBJ1-1
cdr3_nt: TGTGCCAGCAGTCCGACCTCCGGGACTGGGTACTACGAGCAGTACTTC; cdr3_aa: CASSPTSGTGYYEQYF; clone_size: NA; d_call: NA; v_call: TRBV28; j_call: TRBJ2-7
cdr3_nt: TGCGCCAGCAGCTCTGGGGATGCAACTAATGAAAAACTGTTTTTT; cdr3_aa: CASSSGDATNEKLFF; clone_size: NA; d_call: NA; v_call: TRBV10-1; j_call: TRBJ1-4
cdr3_nt: TGTGCCAGTAGTTTCCTTGTTGCAACTAATGAAAAACTGTTTTTT; cdr3_aa: CASSFLVATNEKLFF; clone_size: once; d_call: NA; v_call: TRBV19; j_call: TRBJ1-4
cdr3_nt: TGTGCCAGCAGCTTGATGGGGCCCCTCCACTTT; cdr3_aa: CASSLMGPLHF; clone_size: NA; d_call: NA; v_call: TRBV5-5; j_call: TRBJ1-6
cdr3_nt: TGTGCCAGCAGCTTAGGGCGGGGGAGCTCCTACGAGCAGTACTTC; cdr3_aa: CASSLGRGSSYEQYF; clone_size: NA; d_call: TRBD2; v_call: TRBV7-2; j_call: TRBJ2-7
cdr3_nt: TGTGCCAGCAGCCCCCGGGTTGGAAACTATGGCTACACCTTC; cdr3_aa: CASSPRVGNYGYTF; clone_size: once; d_call: NA; v_call: TRBV9; j_call: TRBJ1-2
cdr3_nt: TGTGCCAGCAGCATTACTAGCGGGGGGGCCGTCACGAATACGCAGTATTTT; cdr3_aa: CASSITSGGAVTNTQYF; clone_size: once; d_call: TRBD2; v_call: TRBV7-2; j_call: TRBJ2-3
cdr3_nt: TGCGCCAGCAGCTTGGTGGTAGCGGGAGGGTCGGGCACAGATACGCAGTATTTT; cdr3_aa: CASSLVVAGGSGTDTQYF; clone_size: NA; d_call: TRBD2; v_call: TRBV5-1; j_call: TRBJ2-3
cdr3_nt: TGTGCCAGCAGTTACTCAAGGGACAGAGCCTACGAGCAGTACTTC; cdr3_aa: CASSYSRDRAYEQYF; clone_size: NA; d_call: TRBD1; v_call: TRBV6-5; j_call: TRBJ2-7
cdr3_nt: TGTGCCTGGAAAAACTACAGGGAGGGCACTGAAGCTTTCTTT; cdr3_aa: CAWKNYREGTEAFF; clone_size: NA; d_call: NA; v_call: TRBV30; j_call: TRBJ1-1
cdr3_nt: TGTGCCAGCAGTGTGGACGCTCCGGGCAACATTCAGTACTTC; cdr3_aa: CASSVDAPGNIQYF; clone_size: NA; d_call: NA; v_call: TRBV2; j_call: TRBJ2-4
cdr3_nt: TGCAGCGTTGTATGGGTCAGTTCCTACGAGCAGTACTTC; cdr3_aa: CSVVWVSSYEQYF; clone_size: NA; d_call: NA; v_call: TRBV29-1; j_call: TRBJ2-7
cdr3_nt: TGTGCCAGCAGCGGCGACCGAAGACGGGGGGAGACCCAGTACTTC; cdr3_aa: CASSGDRRRGETQYF; clone_size: once; d_call: NA; v_call: TRBV2; j_call: TRBJ2-5
cdr3_nt: TGTGGCCCTGCCCTTCCTGAAGCTTTCTTT; cdr3_aa: CGPALPEAFF; clone_size: NA; d_call: NA; v_call: TRBV29-1; j_call: TRBJ1-1
cdr3_nt: TGTGCCAGTAAGGTTTCTGGGGGCACCGGGGAGCTGTTTTTT; cdr3_aa: CASKVSGGTGELFF; clone_size: NA; d_call: NA; v_call: TRBV19; j_call: TRBJ2-2
cdr3_nt: TGTGCCAGCAGCCGTTGGGACAGGGGGAACGAGCAGTACTTC; cdr3_aa: CASSRWDRGNEQYF; clone_size: few; d_call: TRBD1; v_call: TRBV7-6; j_call: TRBJ2-7
cdr3_nt: TGTGCCAGCAGTGAACTAGCGGGGGGGCCAGATACGCAGTATTTT; cdr3_aa: CASSELAGGPDTQYF; clone_size: NA; d_call: TRBD2; v_call: TRBV6-1; j_call: TRBJ2-3
cdr3_nt: TGTGCCAGCAGTTTGGGACTACACTACGAGCAGTACTTC; cdr3_aa: CASSLGLHYEQYF; clone_size: NA; d_call: TRBD2; v_call: TRBV10-3; j_call: TRBJ2-7
cdr3_nt: TGCGCCAGCAGCCGATCAAACGGACAGGGATCTGTGAATGAGCAGTTCTTC; cdr3_aa: CASSRSNGQGSVNEQFF; clone_size: NA; d_call: TRBD1; v_call: TRBV5-1; j_call: TRBJ2-1
cdr3_nt: TGTGCCAGCTCACCACAAGAAAACACTGAAGCTTTCTTT; cdr3_aa: CASSPQENTEAFF; clone_size: NA; d_call: NA; v_call: TRBV18; j_call: TRBJ1-1
cdr3_nt: TGTGCCAGCAGCTTAGGGCCACAGGGGTGGAGGGAGACCCAGTACTTC; cdr3_aa: CASSLGPQGWRETQYF; clone_size: NA; d_call: TRBD1; v_call: TRBV7-9; j_call: TRBJ2-5
cdr3_nt: TGTGCCAGCAGCTTAGCGGACGGGTTCTACGAGCAGTACTTC; cdr3_aa: CASSLADGFYEQYF; clone_size: NA; d_call: NA; v_call: TRBV7-2; j_call: TRBJ2-7
cdr3_nt: TGTGCCAGCAGTGAGCACAGGGGAGGGGATGGCTACACCTTC; cdr3_aa: CASSEHRGGDGYTF; clone_size: NA; d_call: TRBD1; v_call: TRBV6-1; j_call: TRBJ1-2
cdr3_nt: TGTGCCAGCAGTTACTCGCCCCGTCAGAACACTGAAGCTTTCTTT; cdr3_aa: CASSYSPRQNTEAFF; clone_size: NA; d_call: NA; v_call: TRBV6-5; j_call: TRBJ1-1
cdr3_nt: TGTGCCAGTAGTATAACCGTCGTGGAATATGGCTACACCTTC; cdr3_aa: CASSITVVEYGYTF; clone_size: NA; d_call: NA; v_call: TRBV19; j_call: TRBJ1-2
cdr3_nt: TGTGCCAGCAAATACACTAGCGGAGATTACGAGCAGTACTTC; cdr3_aa: CASKYTSGDYEQYF; clone_size: NA; d_call: TRBD2; v_call: TRBV27; j_call: TRBJ2-7
cdr3_nt: TGTGCCAGCAGCCTAGGGGCGGGGGGGCGTATAGATACGCAGTATTTT; cdr3_aa: CASSLGAGGRIDTQYF; clone_size: NA; d_call: TRBD2; v_call: TRBV7-3; j_call: TRBJ2-3
cdr3_nt: TGTGCCATCAGTGAGTCCCGGGACACACTATACGAGCAGTACTTC; cdr3_aa: CAISESRDTLYEQYF; clone_size: few; d_call: NA; v_call: TRBV10-3; j_call: TRBJ2-7
cdr3_nt: TGTGCCAGCAGTCTGATGACAGGACTGAACACCGGGGAGCTGTTTTTT; cdr3_aa: CASSLMTGLNTGELFF; clone_size: NA; d_call: NA; v_call: TRBV28; j_call: TRBJ2-2
cdr3_nt: TGTGCCTTCAGAAGACTAGCGGGGTTCTACGAGCAGTACTTC; cdr3_aa: CAFRRLAGFYEQYF; clone_size: NA; d_call: TRBD2; v_call: TRBV30; j_call: TRBJ2-7
cdr3_nt: TGTGCCAGCAGTGTTGGGGGGGTGATGGAAAAACTGTTTTTT; cdr3_aa: CASSVGGVMEKLFF; clone_size: NA; d_call: NA; v_call: TRBV25-1; j_call: TRBJ1-4
cdr3_nt: TGTGCCAGCAGTTTGCACGGGGGATCCTACGAGCAGTACTTC; cdr3_aa: CASSLHGGSYEQYF; clone_size: NA; d_call: NA; v_call: TRBV27; j_call: TRBJ2-7
cdr3_nt: TGTGCCAGCATCCGAACAGGCACTCGGGAGCAGTACTTC; cdr3_aa: CASIRTGTREQYF; clone_size: NA; d_call: NA; v_call: TRBV6-1; j_call: TRBJ2-7
cdr3_nt: TGCGCCAGCAGCTTGTCGGGGCTATACACCGGGGAGCTGTTTTTT; cdr3_aa: CASSLSGLYTGELFF; clone_size: NA; d_call: NA; v_call: TRBV5-1; j_call: TRBJ2-2
cdr3_nt: TGTGCCAGCTCAGCGTTAGGCGGCGGGAGGGCCCCCGAGCAGTACTTC; cdr3_aa: CASSALGGGRAPEQYF; clone_size: NA; d_call: TRBD2; v_call: TRBV18; j_call: TRBJ2-7
cdr3_nt: TGTGCCAGCAGCTTTTCTCCCGGACAGCTTCTTGAGGGTTACACTGAAGCTTTCTTT; cdr3_aa: CASSFSPGQLLEGYTEAFF; clone_size: NA; d_call: NA; v_call: TRBV5-5; j_call: TRBJ1-1
cdr3_nt: TGTGCCAGCAGCTCTCCACTTGAACAAGGTCTGGGGACCCAGTACTTC; cdr3_aa: CASSSPLEQGLGTQYF; clone_size: NA; d_call: NA; v_call: TRBV7-9; j_call: TRBJ2-5